The 17 T cell receptor beta chains below were found in one sample sequenced in a study of T cells in Graves' hyperthyroidism and ophthalmopathy. RNA transcripts were the template for amplifying TCR beta CDR3 regions. With the HTBI primer set, the TCR CDR3 went through a first round of RT-PCR. In TCRdb, the multiplex PCR reads were re-called with MiXCR into one record per CDR3 protein. The sample lists roughly 660,000 distinct CDR3 sequences; 17% were seen once. The sequencing sample was made of blood. The receptors derive from a man between 50 and 59 years old with Graves' hyperthyroidism.

Many counts were recorded for this clonotype. The J gene is TRBJ2-3, the V gene TRBV24-1; 7 nucleotides align to TRBD2. V was clipped by 4 bases and J by 0 bases; unmatched bases: 6. Germline values: CDR1 KGHDR, CDR2 SFDVKD. This CDR3 contains 16 residues. The chain's CDR3 is CATSEASGISTDTQYF. The DNA of the CDR3 is TGTGCCACCAGTGAGGCCAGCGGGATTAGCACAGATACGCAGTATTTT.

The chain recombines TRBV19 with TRBJ2-5; D is undetermined. Trimming stripped 5 bases from V and 2 bases from J, with 9 bases between. In germline, CDR1 is LNHDA, CDR2 SQIVND (reference sequence). The CDR3 has 13 residues. The CDR3 sequence: CASSVMRQETQYF. The DNA for the CDR3 is TGTGCCAGTAGTGTTATGAGGCAAGAGACCCAGTACTTC.

DNA of the CDR3: TGCGCCAGCAGCACGGACAGGGGCAATGAGCAGTTCTTC. Amino acids: CASSTDRGNEQFF. The V gene is TRBV5-1, the J gene TRBJ2-1; TRBD1 agrees at 9 bases. CDR3 length: 13 amino acids. Looked up from germline, CDR1 is SGHRS and CDR2 is YFSETQ. V gave up 4 bases and J gave up 6 bases; unmatched junction bases: 2.

In its sample, this clonotype was seen a few times. The rearrangement links TRBV30 to TRBJ2-1; 7 bases are shared with TRBD2. In germline, CDR1 is GTSNPN, CDR2 SVGIG (reference sequence). The V gene end was trimmed by 0 bases and the J gene end by 5 bases; junction bases not matched to a gene: 7. This CDR3 contains 15 residues. This chain's CDR3 is CAWSVASGHNNEQFF. CDR3 nucleotide sequence: TGTGCCTGGAGTGTAGCTAGCGGACACAACAATGAGCAGTTCTTC.

This clonotype was seen ten or more times. The J gene is TRBJ1-4, the V gene TRBV2; D is possibly TRBD1 (5 bases). V lost 5 bases and J lost 3, with 10 bases in between. Germline CDR1 is SNHLY and CDR2 is FYNNEI. The CDR3 totals 14 residues. The CDR3 here is CASSTQGSNEKLFF. CDR3 coding DNA: TGTGCCAGCAGTACTCAGGGCTCTAATGAAAAACTGTTTTTT.

This clonotype was seen a few times. The J gene is TRBJ2-7, the V gene TRBV6-2 or TRBV6-3, with D possibly TRBD1 on 5 matching bases. Germline lookup yields CDR1 MNHEY and CDR2 SVGEGT. V gave up 6 bases and J gave up 3 bases, with 15 bases separating them. The CDR3 spans 14 residues. The CDR3 loop is CASRRGQPVYEQYF. The CDR3 bases are TGTGCCAGCAGGCGAGGACAACCCGTCTACGAGCAGTACTTC.

V usage is TRBV7-9 and J usage is TRBJ2-2; tentatively, D is TRBD1 (6 bases). Germline-derived CDR1 and CDR2 are SEHNR and FQNEAQ (reference sequence). V dropped 2 bases and J dropped 2 bases, with 15 bases sitting between them. The CDR3 consists of 17 residues. The CDR3 DNA reads as TGTGCCAGCAGCTTAATTGTAGGGGGTGACAACACCGGGGAGCTGTTTTTT. Encoded protein: CASSLIVGGDNTGELFF.

This clonotype was found a few times. The chain combines TRBV7-9 with TRBJ2-2, with D unresolved. V lost 8 bases, J lost 2 bases, and 9 bases lay in between. The germline V gene encodes CDR1 SEHNR and CDR2 FQNEAQ (reference sequence). The CDR3 consists of 13 residues. The CDR3 coding sequence is TGTGCCAGCGCATTCCCTAACACCGGGGAGCTGTTTTTT. Protein sequence: CASAFPNTGELFF.

This clonotype was seen repeatedly, ten times or more. The chain combines TRBV2 with TRBJ2-7, with D perhaps matching TRBD2 (5 bases). From germline, CDR1 is SNHLY and CDR2 FYNNEI. Deletions cut 1 base from V and 6 bases from J, with 19 bases between. This CDR3 is 16 amino acids long. CDR3 sequence reads: CASSEEELTPRGEQYF. DNA for the CDR3: TGTGCCAGCAGTGAAGAGGAGCTGACTCCCCGGGGCGAGCAGTACTTC.

The chain joins TRBV19 to TRBJ2-7; tentative D call: TRBD2 (6 bases). The CDR3 is 12 amino acids. Germline assignment: CDR1 LNHDA and CDR2 SQIVND (reference sequence). V was shortened by 10 bases and J by 3 bases, with 13 bases between the two germline ends. The CDR3, as DNA: TGTGCCAAGCTGGGACTTCACTACGAGCAGTACTTC. Translating gives CAKLGLHYEQYF.

This clonotype showed up just a few times. The rearrangement uses TRBV5-1 and TRBJ2-5; D is unclear. V dropped 0 bases and J dropped 2 bases, with 8 bases sitting between them. The CDR3 totals 14 residues. Per the germline V gene, CDR1 is SGHRS and CDR2 is YFSETQ. CDR3 sequence: CASSLARRQETQYF. The CDR3 bases are TGCGCCAGCAGCTTGGCGCGTAGGCAAGAGACCCAGTACTTC.

The CDR3, as DNA: TGCGCCAGGAGCCCAGGAAGGGGAACTAGCACAGATACGCAGTATTTT. Protein product: CARSPGRGTSTDTQYF. This chain uses TRBV5-1 with TRBJ2-3; maybe TRBD1 (5 bases). The CDR3 is made up of 16 amino acids. V shed 8 bases and J shed 0 bases, with 19 bases lying between them. The germline gives CDR1 SGHRS, CDR2 YFSETQ.

The table lists this clonotype with many counts. The genes are TRBV5-1 and TRBJ2-7; 10 bases align to TRBD1. V lost 2 bases to trimming and J lost 0 bases; unmatched junction nucleotides: 8. This CDR3 spans 17 amino acids. CDR1 SGHRS and CDR2 YFSETQ come from the germline V gene. This chain's CDR3 is CASSFTYDRGPSYEQYF. The CDR3 DNA sequence: TGCGCCAGCAGCTTCACGTACGACAGGGGGCCCTCCTACGAGCAGTACTTC.

A word on this clonotype: Its ends do not fully match the called genes, so a read error is possible. V usage is TRBV28 and J usage is TRBJ2-7, with D unresolved. Germline CDR1 is MDHEN and CDR2 is SYDVKM. CDR3 length: 11 residues. Written as DNA, the CDR3 is TGTGCCAGCAGTTTTGGCTACGAGCAGCACTTC. Translating gives CASSFGYEQHF.

This clonotype occurred many times. V is TRBV7-2 and J is TRBJ1-1; possibly TRBD1 for D (5 bases). Germline V lookup: CDR1 SGHTA, CDR2 FQGNSA. This CDR3 comprises 14 residues. Trimming removed 2 bases at V and 3 bases at J, with 10 bases between. The CDR3 DNA reads as TGTGCCAGCAGCTTATTAGGCAGGGACACTGAAGCTTTCTTT. Protein product: CASSLLGRDTEAFF.

The chain carries TRBV10-1 and TRBJ1-6; the D gene is possibly TRBD1 (5 bases). CDR3 length: 16 residues. The germline V gene encodes CDR1 WNHNN and CDR2 SYGVQD (reference sequence). The V end was cut by 0 bases, the J end by 7 bases, with 13 bases between. The CDR3 region has the DNA TGCGCCAGCAGTGAGTCCCCCGGCCGGGGGAATTCACCCCTCCACTTT. This encodes CASSESPGRGNSPLHF.

This clonotype was recorded at least ten times. The chain recombines TRBV2 with TRBJ2-3; 11 nucleotides line up with TRBD2. After removal of 3 bases from V and 2 bases from J, the junction contained 4 bases not matched to a gene. Germline V gene sequence: CDR1 SNHLY, CDR2 FYNNEI. The CDR3 has 16 amino acids. Here the CDR3 DNA reads TGTGCCAGCAGTGACGGGACTAGCGGTAACACAGATACGCAGTATTTT. Its translation: CASSDGTSGNTDTQYF.